The clone carrying this T cell receptor beta chain was seen just once. The antigen is not known. Germline V CDR1 and CDR2: SEHNR, FQNEAQ (reference sequence). The V and J ends lost 5 bases and 3 bases, in that order; junction bases with no gene match: 8. The CDR3 length is 16 residues. The data were obtained in a study of cytomegalovirus exposure and HLA in healthy donors. Amplification used 60 Vbeta primers and 13 Jbeta primers. The protocol was immunoSEQ multiplex PCR, while the TCRdb copy is restricted to in-frame clones and leaves out a portion. The sample holds under 200,000 clones, around 80% seen once. Each of the donors was a healthy bone marrow donor. Notes on the study in general: Compared with the roughly 730-donor mean, an Asian-associated ancestry cluster reportedly had fewer N-insertions, according to a later analysis.

The sequenced sample was PBMCs. The clonotype was recovered from a man aged 40-50 years in good health and CMV-seronegative. V gene TRBV7-9 combines with J gene TRBJ1-2; 11 bases fit TRBD1. This CDR3 reads CASSPRMGQGDYGYTF. DNA of the CDR3: TGTGCCAGCAGCCCTAGGATGGGACAGGGGGACTATGGCTACACCTTC. Full variable domain (missing parts from reference TRBV7-9 and TRBJ1-2): DTGVSQNPRHKITKRGQNVTFRCDPISEHNRLYWYRQTLGQGPEFLTYFQNEAQLEKSRLLSDRFSAERPKGSFSTLEIQRTEQGDSAMYLCASSPRMGQGDYGYTFGSGTRLTVV.